The 4 T cell receptor beta chains below were found in one sample sequenced in a study of T cell changes during pregnancy in multiple sclerosis. Data came from immunoSEQ multiplex PCR; TCRdb stores just in-frame clones and leaves some out. The sample lists about 38,000 clones, roughly 91% seen once, with roughly 6.1% in the top ten. The specimen was CD8+ T cells from peripheral blood mononuclear cells, collected in the second trimester of pregnancy. The receptors derive from a female donor with multiple sclerosis, enrolled in a pregnancy study.

CDR3 nucleotides: TGTGCCAGCAGTTTATACGGCGGAGGGCAAGAGACCCAGTACTTC. Protein product: CASSLYGGGQETQYF. V gene TRBV27 combines with J gene TRBJ2-5; tentatively, D is TRBD2 (6 bases). Trimming removed 1 base at V and 2 bases at J, with 11 bases between. This CDR3 has 15 residues. Germline V CDR1 and CDR2: MNHEY, SMNVEV (reference sequence).

This rearrangement joins TRBV21-1 to TRBJ2-7; TRBD2, the table's D call, lacks a check against the DNA. TRBV21-1 has pseudogene status. The length of the CDR3 is 17 residues. CDR3 loop: CASSRGGIVGGVDEQYF. The CDR3 bases are TGTGCCAGCAGCAGGGGGGGGATCGTGGGAGGGGTGGACGAGCAGTACTTC.

In its sample, this clone was seen once. The chain has TRBV11-3 and TRBJ2-3, with TRBD2 matching 7 bases. CDR1 is SGHNT and CDR2 is YENEEA in the germline V gene. The CDR3 totals 14 residues. With V trimmed by 2 bases and J by 4 bases, 3 bases remained unmatched. The CDR3 region has the DNA TGTGCCAGCAGCTTACGGGGGAGGGCAGATACGCAGTATTTT. Its translation is CASSLRGRADTQYF.

The chain is built from TRBV14 and TRBJ2-1; the D gene is possibly TRBD1 (6 bases). Trimming stripped 4 bases from V and 2 bases from J, with 24 bases between. Germline V gene data show CDR1 as SGHDN and CDR2 as FVKESK. The CDR3 is 19 amino acids. The CDR3 DNA follows: TGTGCCAGCAGCCTCGGATCCAGGGACATCTTCCATCCCTACAATGAGCAGTTCTTC. It specifies CASSLGSRDIFHPYNEQFF.